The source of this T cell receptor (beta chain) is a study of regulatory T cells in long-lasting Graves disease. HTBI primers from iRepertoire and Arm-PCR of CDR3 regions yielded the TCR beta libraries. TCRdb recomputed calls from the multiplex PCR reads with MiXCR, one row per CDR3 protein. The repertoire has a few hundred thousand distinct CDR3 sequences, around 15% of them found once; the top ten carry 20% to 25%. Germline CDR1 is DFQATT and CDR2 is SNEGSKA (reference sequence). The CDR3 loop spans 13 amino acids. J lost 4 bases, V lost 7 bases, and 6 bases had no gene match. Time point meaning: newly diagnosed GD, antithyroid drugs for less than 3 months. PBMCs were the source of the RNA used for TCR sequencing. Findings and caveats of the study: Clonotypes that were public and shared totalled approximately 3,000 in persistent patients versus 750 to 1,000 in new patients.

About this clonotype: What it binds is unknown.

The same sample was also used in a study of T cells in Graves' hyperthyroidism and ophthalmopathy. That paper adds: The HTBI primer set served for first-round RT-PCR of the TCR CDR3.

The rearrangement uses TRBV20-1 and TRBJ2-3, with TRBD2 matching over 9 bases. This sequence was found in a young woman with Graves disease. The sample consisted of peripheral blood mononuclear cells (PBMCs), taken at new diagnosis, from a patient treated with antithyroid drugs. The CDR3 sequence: CSEAGGRADTQYF. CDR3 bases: TGCAGTGAGGCGGGAGGGCGAGCAGATACGCAGTATTTT.